The table lists the clone carrying this T cell receptor beta chain with a few counts. The antigen is undetermined. The data are from a study of T-cell reconstitution after alpha-beta-depleted transplantation in children. General study results and limits: Reportedly, alpha-beta T cells present about two months post-transplant originated from several hundred expanded clones of graft origin.

Using unique molecular identifiers, the investigators prepared the TCRbeta library. Each CDR3 protein is one row after TCRdb ran MiXCR on the PCR reads. The table lists hundreds of thousands of distinct CDR3 sequences, more than 20% of them singletons. In germline, CDR1 is DFQATT, CDR2 SNEGSKA (reference sequence). J lost 3 bases, V lost 7 bases, and 4 bases had no gene match. This CDR3 is built from 12 residues. The rearrangement uses TRBV20-1 and TRBJ2-7, with 9 positions matching TRBD1. The sample in question was PBMCs, obtained before TCRalphabeta/CD19-depleted stem cell transplant. The clonotype comes from a girl aged 2 to 10 with Fanconi anemia, due to receive a stem cell transplant. The CDR3 region has the DNA TGCAGTGTTTTGACAGGGGGCTACGAGCAGTACTTC. Its protein is CSVLTGGYEQYF.